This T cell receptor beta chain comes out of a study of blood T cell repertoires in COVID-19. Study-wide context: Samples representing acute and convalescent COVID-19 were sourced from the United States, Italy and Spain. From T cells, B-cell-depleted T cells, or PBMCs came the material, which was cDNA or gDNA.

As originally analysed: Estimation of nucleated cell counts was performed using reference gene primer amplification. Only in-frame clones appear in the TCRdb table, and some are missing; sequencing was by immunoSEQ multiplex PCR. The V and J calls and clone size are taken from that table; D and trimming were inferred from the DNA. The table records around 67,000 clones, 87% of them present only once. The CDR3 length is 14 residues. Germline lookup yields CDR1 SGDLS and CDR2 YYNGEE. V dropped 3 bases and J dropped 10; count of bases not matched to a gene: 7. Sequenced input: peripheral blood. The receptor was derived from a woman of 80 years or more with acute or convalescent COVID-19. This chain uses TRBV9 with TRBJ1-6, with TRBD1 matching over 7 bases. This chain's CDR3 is CASSDYRGGSPLHF. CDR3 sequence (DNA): TGTGCCAGCAGCGATTACAGGGGTGGGTCACCCCTCCACTTT.